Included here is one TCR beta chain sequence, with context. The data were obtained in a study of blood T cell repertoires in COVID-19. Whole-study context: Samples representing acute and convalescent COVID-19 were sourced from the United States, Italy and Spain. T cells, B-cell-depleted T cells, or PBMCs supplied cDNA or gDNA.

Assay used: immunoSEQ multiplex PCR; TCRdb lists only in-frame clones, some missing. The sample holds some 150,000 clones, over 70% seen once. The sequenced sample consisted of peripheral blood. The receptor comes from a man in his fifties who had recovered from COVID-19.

Here the CDR3 DNA reads TGTGCCAGCAGCGCGACCGGGACTAGCGGGGCCACAGATACGCAGTATTTT. Its translation is CASSATGTSGATDTQYF. The rearrangement uses TRBV2 and TRBJ2-3; 13 bases align to TRBD2. Germline V gene data show CDR1 as SNHLY and CDR2 as FYNNEI. There are 17 residues in the CDR3. V was clipped by 6 bases and J by 2 bases; unmatched bases: 8.